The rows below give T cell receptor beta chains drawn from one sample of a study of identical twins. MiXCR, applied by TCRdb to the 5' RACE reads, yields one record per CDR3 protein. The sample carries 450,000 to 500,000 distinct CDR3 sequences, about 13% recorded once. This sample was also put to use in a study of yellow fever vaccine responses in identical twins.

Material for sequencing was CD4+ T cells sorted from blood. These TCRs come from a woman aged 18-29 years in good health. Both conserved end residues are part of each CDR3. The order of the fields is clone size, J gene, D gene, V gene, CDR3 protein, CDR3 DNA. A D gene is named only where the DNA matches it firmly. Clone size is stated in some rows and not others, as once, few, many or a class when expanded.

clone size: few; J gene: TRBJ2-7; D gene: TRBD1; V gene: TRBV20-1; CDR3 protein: CSADPGQSYEQYF; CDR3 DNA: TGCAGTGCAGACCCGGGACAGTCCTACGAGCAGTACTTC
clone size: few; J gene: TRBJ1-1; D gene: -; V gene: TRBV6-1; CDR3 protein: CASIPGGHMNTEAFF; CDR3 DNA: TGTGCCAGCATTCCTGGGGGACACATGAACACTGAAGCTTTCTTT
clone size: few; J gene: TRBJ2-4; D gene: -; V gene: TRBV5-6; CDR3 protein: CASSLRSTAGRNIQYF; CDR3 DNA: TGTGCCAGCAGCTTAAGGTCAACAGCCGGCCGGAACATTCAGTACTTC
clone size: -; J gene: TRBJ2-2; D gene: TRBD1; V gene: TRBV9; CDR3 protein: CASSGRERTGGTGELFF; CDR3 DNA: TGTGCCAGCAGCGGCCGAGAGAGGACAGGGGGCACCGGGGAGCTGTTTTTT
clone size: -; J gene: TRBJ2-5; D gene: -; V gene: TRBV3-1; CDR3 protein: CASVGLTTQYF; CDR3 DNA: TGTGCCAGCGTGGGGTTAACGACCCAGTACTTC
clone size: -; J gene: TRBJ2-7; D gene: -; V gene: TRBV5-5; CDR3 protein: CASSPRPYEQYF; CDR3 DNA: TGTGCCAGCAGCCCACGCCCCTACGAGCAGTACTTC
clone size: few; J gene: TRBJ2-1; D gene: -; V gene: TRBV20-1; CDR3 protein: CSARAPKLSEQFF; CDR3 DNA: TGCAGTGCTAGAGCACCGAAATTAAGTGAGCAGTTCTTC
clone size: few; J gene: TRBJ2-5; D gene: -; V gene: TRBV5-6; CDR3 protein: CASSGMRLVGQGTQYF; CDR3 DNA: TGTGCCAGCAGTGGAATGCGACTAGTCGGGCAGGGGACCCAGTACTTC
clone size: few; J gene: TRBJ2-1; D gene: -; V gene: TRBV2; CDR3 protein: CASTEAGRENEQFF; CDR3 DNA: TGTGCCAGCACCGAGGCAGGGAGAGAGAATGAGCAGTTCTTC
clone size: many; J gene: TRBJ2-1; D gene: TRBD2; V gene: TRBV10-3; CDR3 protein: CAISEGLAGYEQFF; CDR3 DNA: TGTGCCATCAGCGAGGGACTAGCGGGATATGAGCAGTTCTTC
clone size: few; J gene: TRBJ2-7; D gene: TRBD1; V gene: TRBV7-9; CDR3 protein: CASSTGQVHGQYF; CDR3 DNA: TGTGCCAGCAGCACGGGACAGGTCCACGGGCAGTACTTC
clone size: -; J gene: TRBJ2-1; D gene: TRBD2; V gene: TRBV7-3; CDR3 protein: CASSLRASGGAFYNEQFF; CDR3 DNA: TGTGCCAGCAGCTTAAGGGCTAGCGGGGGGGCGTTCTACAATGAGCAGTTCTTC
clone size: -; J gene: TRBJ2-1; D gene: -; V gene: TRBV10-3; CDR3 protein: CAISVRGGDNEQFF; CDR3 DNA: TGTGCCATCAGTGTTAGGGGGGGCGACAATGAGCAGTTCTTC
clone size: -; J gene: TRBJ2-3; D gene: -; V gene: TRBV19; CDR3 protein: CASSQRLAWEDTQYF; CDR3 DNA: TGTGCCAGTAGCCAACGACTGGCCTGGGAAGATACGCAGTATTTT
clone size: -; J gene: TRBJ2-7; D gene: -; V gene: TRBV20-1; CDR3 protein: CSARDRNRAYEQYF; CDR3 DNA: TGCAGTGCTAGAGATCGGAATAGGGCCTACGAGCAGTACTTC
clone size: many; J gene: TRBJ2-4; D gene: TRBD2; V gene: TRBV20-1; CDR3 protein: CSARLAGLAKNIQYF; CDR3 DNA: TGCAGTGCTAGACTAGCGGGGCTAGCCAAAAACATTCAGTACTTC
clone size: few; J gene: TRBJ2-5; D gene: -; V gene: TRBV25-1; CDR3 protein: CASSESQGPQETQYF; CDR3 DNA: TGTGCCAGCAGTGAATCGCAGGGACCACAAGAGACCCAGTACTTC
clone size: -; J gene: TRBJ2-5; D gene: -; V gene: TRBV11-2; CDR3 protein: CASSLAGRGRGLETQYF; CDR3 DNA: TGTGCCAGCAGCTTAGCAGGGCGGGGGAGGGGGCTGGAGACCCAGTACTTC
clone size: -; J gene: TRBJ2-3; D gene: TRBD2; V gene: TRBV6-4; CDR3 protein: CASSEVSGSLNTQYF; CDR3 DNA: TGTGCCAGCAGTGAAGTGAGCGGGAGTTTAAATACGCAGTATTTT
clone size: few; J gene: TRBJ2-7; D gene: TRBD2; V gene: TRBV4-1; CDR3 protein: CASSQEAGGPREQYF; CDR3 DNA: TGCGCCAGCAGCCAAGAAGCGGGAGGGCCTCGAGAGCAGTACTTC
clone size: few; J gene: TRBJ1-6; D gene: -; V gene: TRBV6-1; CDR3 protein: CASRKDSLYNSPLHF; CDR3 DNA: TGTGCCAGCAGAAAGGACAGCCTCTATAATTCACCCCTCCACTTT
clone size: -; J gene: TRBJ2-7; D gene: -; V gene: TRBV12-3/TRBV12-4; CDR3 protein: CASSTEPSSYEQYF; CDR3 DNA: TGTGCCAGCAGTACAGAACCTAGCTCCTACGAGCAGTACTTC
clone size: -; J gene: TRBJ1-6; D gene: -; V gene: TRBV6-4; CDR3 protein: CASSASGLSPLHF; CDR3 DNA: TGTGCCAGCAGTGCGTCTGGTTTATCACCCCTCCACTTT
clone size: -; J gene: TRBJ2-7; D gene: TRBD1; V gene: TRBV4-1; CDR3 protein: CASSRDRVFRNSYEQYF; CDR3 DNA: TGCGCCAGCAGCAGGGACAGGGTCTTCCGTAATTCCTACGAGCAGTACTTC
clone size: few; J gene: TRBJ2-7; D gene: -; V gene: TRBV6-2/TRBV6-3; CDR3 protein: CASSYSELASYEQYF; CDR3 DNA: TGTGCCAGCAGTTACTCCGAGCTAGCTTCCTACGAGCAGTACTTC
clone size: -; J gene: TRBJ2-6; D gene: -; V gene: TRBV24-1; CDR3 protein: CATSDPGFSGANVLTF; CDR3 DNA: TGTGCCACCAGTGATCCAGGGTTCTCTGGGGCCAACGTCCTGACTTTC
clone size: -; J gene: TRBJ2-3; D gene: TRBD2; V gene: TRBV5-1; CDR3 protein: CASSAAGGSVDTQYF; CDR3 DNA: TGCGCCAGCAGCGCAGCGGGGGGGTCTGTGGATACGCAGTATTTT
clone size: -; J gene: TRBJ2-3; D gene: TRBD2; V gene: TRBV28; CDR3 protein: CASSLRSGGGHTDTQYF; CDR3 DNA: TGTGCCAGCAGCCTAAGGTCTGGCGGGGGGCACACAGATACGCAGTATTTT
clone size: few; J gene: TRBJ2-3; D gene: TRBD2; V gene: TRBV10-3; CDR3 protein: CAISESTRGLADTDTQYF; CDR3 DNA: TGTGCCATCAGTGAGTCGACTCGGGGACTAGCGGACACAGATACGCAGTATTTT
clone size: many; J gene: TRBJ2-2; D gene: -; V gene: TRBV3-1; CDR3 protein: CASSQDPTGFGTGELFF; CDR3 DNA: TGTGCCAGCAGCCAAGATCCCACAGGTTTCGGCACCGGGGAGCTGTTTTTT
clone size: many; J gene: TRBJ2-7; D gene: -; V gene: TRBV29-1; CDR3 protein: CSVVRFARGDLSYEQYF; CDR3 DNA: TGCAGCGTTGTTCGGTTTGCACGAGGGGACCTATCCTACGAGCAGTACTTC
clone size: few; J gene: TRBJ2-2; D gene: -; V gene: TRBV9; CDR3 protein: CASSVVGVGELFF; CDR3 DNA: TGTGCCAGCAGCGTAGTCGGTGTGGGGGAGCTGTTTTTT
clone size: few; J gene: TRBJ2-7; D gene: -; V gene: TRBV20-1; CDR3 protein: CSARVGSTLGVHEQYF; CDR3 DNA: TGCAGTGCTAGAGTCGGTAGTACGTTGGGGGTCCACGAGCAGTACTTC
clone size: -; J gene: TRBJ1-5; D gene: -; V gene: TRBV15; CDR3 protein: CATSRGDPNQPQHF; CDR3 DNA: TGTGCCACCAGCAGGGGGGACCCCAATCAGCCCCAGCATTTT
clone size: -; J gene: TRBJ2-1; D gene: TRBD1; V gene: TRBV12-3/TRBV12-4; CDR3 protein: CASSPKRGQGMSYNEQFF; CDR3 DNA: TGTGCCAGCAGTCCCAAAAGGGGACAGGGAATGTCCTACAATGAGCAGTTCTTC
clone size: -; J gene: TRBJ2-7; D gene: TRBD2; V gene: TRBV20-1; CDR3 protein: CSATDPPGRDYEQYF; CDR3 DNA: TGCAGTGCTACCGACCCCCCCGGGAGGGACTACGAGCAGTACTTC
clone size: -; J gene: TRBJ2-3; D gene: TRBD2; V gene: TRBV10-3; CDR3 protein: CAISSTSATPDTQYF; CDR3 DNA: TGTGCCATCAGTTCGACTAGCGCAACGCCAGATACGCAGTATTTT
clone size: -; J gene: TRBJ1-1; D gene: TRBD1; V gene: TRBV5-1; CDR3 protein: CASSLNRGNTEAFF; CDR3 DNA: TGCGCCAGCAGCTTGAACAGGGGGAACACTGAAGCTTTCTTT
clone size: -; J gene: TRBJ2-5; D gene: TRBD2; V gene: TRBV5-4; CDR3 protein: CASSLGGLAVNLGETQYF; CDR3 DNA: TGTGCCAGCAGCTTGGGTGGACTAGCGGTTAATCTGGGAGAGACCCAGTACTTC
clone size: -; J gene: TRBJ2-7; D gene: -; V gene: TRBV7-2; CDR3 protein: CASSFLGYSYEQYF; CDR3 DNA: TGTGCCAGCAGCTTTTTAGGCTACTCCTACGAGCAGTACTTC
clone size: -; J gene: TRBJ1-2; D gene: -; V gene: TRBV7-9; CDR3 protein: CASSLVDGGSYGYTF; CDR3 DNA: TGTGCCAGCAGCTTAGTTGACGGAGGATCCTATGGCTACACCTTC
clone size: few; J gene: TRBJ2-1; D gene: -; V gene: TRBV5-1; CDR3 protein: CASSLEGAYEQFF; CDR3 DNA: TGCGCCAGCAGCTTGGAAGGGGCCTATGAGCAGTTCTTC
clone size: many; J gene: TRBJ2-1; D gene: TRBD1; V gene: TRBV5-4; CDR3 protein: CASSSRGTGGVFDEQFF; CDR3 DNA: TGTGCCAGCAGCTCGCGGGGGACAGGGGGCGTTTTTGATGAGCAGTTCTTC
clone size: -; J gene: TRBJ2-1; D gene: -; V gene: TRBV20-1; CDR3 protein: CSAHGDHGQFF; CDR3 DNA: TGCAGTGCCCACGGAGATCACGGGCAGTTCTTC
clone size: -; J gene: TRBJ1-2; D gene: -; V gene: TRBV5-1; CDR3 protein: CASSSDQGYGYTF; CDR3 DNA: TGCGCCAGCAGCTCCGACCAGGGTTATGGCTACACCTTC
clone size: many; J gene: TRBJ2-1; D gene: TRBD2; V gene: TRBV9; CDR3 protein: CASSSGLAGVGEQFF; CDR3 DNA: TGTGCCAGCAGCTCTGGACTAGCGGGGGTAGGTGAGCAGTTCTTC
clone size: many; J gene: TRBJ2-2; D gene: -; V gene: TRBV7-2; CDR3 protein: CASSRDWVGELFF; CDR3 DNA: TGTGCCAGCAGCCGGGACTGGGTCGGGGAGCTGTTTTTT
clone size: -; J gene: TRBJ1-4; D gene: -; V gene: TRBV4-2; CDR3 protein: CASSQEGVGDEKLFF; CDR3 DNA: TGTGCCAGCAGCCAAGAAGGAGTGGGGGATGAAAAACTGTTTTTT
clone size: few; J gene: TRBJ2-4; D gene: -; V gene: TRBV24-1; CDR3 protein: CATRHTLAKNIQYF; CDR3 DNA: TGTGCCACCAGACATACACTAGCCAAAAACATTCAGTACTTC
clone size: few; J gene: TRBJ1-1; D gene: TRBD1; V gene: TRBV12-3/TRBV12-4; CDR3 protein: CASSLKVQGTEAFF; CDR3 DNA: TGTGCCAGCAGTTTAAAAGTACAGGGGACTGAAGCTTTCTTT
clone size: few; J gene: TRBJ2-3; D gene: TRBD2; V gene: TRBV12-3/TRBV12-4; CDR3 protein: CASSLTSGASTDTQYF; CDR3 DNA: TGTGCCAGCAGTTTGACTAGCGGGGCTAGCACAGATACGCAGTATTTT